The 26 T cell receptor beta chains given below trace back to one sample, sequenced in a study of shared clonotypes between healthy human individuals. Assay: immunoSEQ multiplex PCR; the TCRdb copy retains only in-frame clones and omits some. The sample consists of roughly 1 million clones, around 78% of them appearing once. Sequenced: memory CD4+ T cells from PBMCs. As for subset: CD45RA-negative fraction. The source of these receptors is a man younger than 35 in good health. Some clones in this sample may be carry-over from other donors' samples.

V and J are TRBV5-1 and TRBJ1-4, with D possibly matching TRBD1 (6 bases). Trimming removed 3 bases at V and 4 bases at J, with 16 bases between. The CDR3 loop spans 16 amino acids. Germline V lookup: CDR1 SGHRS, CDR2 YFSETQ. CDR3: CASSYDGGPGNEKLFF. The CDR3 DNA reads TGCGCCAGCAGCTACGACGGGGGCCCGGGTAATGAAAAACTGTTTTTT.

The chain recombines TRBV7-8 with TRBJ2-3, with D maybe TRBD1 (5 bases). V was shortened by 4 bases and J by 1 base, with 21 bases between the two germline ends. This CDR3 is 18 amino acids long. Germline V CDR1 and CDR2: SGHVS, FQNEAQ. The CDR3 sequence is CASSSGPGRATGTDTQYF. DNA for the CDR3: TGTGCCAGCAGCTCGGGCCCAGGGCGCGCTACTGGCACAGATACGCAGTATTTT.

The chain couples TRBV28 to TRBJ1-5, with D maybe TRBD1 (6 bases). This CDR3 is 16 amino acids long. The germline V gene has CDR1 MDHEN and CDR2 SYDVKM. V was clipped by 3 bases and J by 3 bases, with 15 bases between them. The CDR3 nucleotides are TGTGCCAGCAGTTTTAGGGGGGGAGGGGACAATCAGCCCCAGCATTTT. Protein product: CASSFRGGGDNQPQHF.

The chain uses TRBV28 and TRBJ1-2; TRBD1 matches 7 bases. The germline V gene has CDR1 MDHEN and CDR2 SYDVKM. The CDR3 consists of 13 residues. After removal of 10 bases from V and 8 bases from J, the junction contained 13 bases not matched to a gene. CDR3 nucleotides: TGTGCCACTCTTTTCGACAGGGCGAGAGGCTACACCTTC. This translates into CATLFDRARGYTF.

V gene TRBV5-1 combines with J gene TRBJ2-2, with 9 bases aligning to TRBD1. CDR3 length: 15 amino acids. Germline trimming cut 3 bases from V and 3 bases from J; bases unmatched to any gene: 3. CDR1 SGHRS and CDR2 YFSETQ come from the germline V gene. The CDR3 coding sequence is TGCGCCAGCAGCTCCGGGACAGGGTACACCGGGGAGCTGTTTTTT. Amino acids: CASSSGTGYTGELFF.

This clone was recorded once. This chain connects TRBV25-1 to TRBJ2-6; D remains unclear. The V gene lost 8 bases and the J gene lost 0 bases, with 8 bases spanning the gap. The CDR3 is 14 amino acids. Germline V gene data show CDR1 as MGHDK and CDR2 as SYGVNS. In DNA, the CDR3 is TGTGCCAGCCTCCCGAGCTCTGGGGCCAACGTCCTGACTTTC. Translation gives CASLPSSGANVLTF.

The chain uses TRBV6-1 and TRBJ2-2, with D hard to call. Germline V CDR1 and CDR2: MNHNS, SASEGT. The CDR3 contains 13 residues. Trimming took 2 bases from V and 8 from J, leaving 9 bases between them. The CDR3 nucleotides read TGTGCCAGCAGTGAATTGCTAGAGGGGGAGCTGTTTTTT. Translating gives CASSELLEGELFF.

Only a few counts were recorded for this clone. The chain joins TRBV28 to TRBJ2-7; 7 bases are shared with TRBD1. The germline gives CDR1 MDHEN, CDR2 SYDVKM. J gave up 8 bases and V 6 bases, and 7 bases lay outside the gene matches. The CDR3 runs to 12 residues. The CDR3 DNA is TGTGCCAGCAGCCCACAGGGGATGAAGCAGTACTTC. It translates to CASSPQGMKQYF.

DNA for the CDR3: TGTGCCAGCAGCTTTATGGGACAGGGGGCTGATGAGCAGTACTTC. Its translation is CASSFMGQGADEQYF. V and J are TRBV5-4 and TRBJ2-7; 12 bases agree with TRBD1. With V trimmed by 2 bases and J by 7 bases, 7 bases remained unmatched. The CDR3 runs to 15 residues. Germline CDR1 SGHNT, CDR2 YYREEE (reference sequence).

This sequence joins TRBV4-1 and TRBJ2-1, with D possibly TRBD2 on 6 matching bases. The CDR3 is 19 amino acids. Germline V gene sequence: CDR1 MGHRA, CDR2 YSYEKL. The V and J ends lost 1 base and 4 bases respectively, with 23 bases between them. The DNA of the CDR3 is TGCGCCAGCAGCCAAGGACTATTTGGTTTGGACGGGGGTTACAATGAGCAGTTCTTC. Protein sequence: CASSQGLFGLDGGYNEQFF.

DNA of the CDR3: TGTGCCAGCAGCTTAGGAGACAGGGCTCAGCCCCAGCATTTT. Amino acid sequence: CASSLGDRAQPQHF. This sequence joins TRBV5-6 and TRBJ1-5; 7 bases are a match to TRBD1. The CDR3 has 14 residues. The V segment lost 2 bases and the J segment 6 bases; nucleotides outside the gene matches: 5. Per the germline V gene, CDR1 is SGHDT and CDR2 is YYEEEE.

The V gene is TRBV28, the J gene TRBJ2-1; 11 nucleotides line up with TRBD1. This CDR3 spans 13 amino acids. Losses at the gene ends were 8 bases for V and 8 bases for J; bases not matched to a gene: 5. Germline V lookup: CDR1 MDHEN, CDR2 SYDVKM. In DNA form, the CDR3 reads TGTGCCAGCCTAGGGACAGGGGGAGATGAGCAGTTCTTC. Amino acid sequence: CASLGTGGDEQFF.

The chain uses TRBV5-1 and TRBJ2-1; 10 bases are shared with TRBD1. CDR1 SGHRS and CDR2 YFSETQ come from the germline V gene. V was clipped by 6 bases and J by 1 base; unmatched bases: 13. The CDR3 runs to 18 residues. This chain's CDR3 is CASKAGTGVDISYNEQFF. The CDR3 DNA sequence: TGCGCCAGCAAGGCGGGGACAGGGGTCGACATTTCCTACAATGAGCAGTTCTTC.

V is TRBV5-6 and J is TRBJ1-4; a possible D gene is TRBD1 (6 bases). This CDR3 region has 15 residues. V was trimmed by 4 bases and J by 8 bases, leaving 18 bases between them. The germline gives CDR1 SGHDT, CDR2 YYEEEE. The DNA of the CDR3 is TGTGCCAGCAGCCTGCAGGGGTATGGGGACGAAAAACTGTTTTTT. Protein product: CASSLQGYGDEKLFF.

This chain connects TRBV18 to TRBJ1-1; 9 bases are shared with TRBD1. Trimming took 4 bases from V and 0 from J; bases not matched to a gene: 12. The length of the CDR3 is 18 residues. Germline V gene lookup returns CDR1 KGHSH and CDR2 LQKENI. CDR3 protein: CASSLVRTGDAMNTEAFF. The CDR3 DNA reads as TGTGCCAGCTCACTGGTGAGGACAGGGGATGCCATGAACACTGAAGCTTTCTTT.

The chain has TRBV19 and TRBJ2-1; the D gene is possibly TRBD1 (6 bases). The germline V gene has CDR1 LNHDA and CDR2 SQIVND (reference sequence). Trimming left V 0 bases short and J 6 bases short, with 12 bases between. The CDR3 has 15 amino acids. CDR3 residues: CASSIEWGQINEQFF. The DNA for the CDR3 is TGTGCCAGTAGTATAGAGTGGGGGCAAATCAATGAGCAGTTCTTC.

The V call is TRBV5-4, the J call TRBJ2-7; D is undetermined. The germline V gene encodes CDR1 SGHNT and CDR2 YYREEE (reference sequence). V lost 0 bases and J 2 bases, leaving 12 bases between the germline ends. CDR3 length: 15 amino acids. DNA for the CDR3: TGTGCCAGCAGCTTGGGGGGTGGCGGAACCTACGAGCAGTACTTC. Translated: CASSLGGGGTYEQYF.

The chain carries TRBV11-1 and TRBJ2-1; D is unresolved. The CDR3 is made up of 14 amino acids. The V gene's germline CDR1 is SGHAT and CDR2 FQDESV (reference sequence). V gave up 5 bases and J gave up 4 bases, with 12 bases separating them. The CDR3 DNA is TGTGCCAGCAGCCCTACCTTAGTATACAATGAGCAGTTCTTC. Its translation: CASSPTLVYNEQFF. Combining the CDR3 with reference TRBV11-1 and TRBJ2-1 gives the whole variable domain EAEVAQSPRYKITEKSQAVAFWCDPISGHATLYWYRQILGQGPELLVQFQDESVVDDSQLPKDRFSAERLKGVDSTLKIQPAELGDSAMYLCASSPTLVYNEQFFGPGTRLTVL.

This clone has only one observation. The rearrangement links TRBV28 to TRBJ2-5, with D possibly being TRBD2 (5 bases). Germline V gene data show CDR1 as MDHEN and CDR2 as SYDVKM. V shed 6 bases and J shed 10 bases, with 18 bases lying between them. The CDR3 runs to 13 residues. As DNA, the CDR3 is TGTGCCAGCAGCCCCTGGGTCGGGAATGTCCAGTACTTC. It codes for CASSPWVGNVQYF.

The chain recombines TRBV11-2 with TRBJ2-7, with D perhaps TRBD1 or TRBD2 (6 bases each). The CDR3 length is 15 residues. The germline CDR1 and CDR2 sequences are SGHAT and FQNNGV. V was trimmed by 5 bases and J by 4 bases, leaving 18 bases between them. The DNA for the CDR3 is TGTGCCAGCAGCCCGATTCGGGGGCGGACATACGAGCAGTACTTC. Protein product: CASSPIRGRTYEQYF.

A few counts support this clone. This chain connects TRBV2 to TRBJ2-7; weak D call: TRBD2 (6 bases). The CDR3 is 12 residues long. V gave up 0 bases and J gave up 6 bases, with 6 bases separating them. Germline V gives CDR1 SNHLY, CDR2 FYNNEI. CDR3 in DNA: TGTGCCAGCAGTGAAGCGGGGGGCGAGCAGTACTTC. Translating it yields CASSEAGGEQYF.

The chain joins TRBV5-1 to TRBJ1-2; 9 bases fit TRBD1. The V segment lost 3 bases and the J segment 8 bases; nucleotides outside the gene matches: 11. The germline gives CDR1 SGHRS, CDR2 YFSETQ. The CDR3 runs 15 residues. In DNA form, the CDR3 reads TGCGCCAGCAGCTCCGACGGACAGGGGCCGCAAGGCTACACCTTC. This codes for CASSSDGQGPQGYTF.

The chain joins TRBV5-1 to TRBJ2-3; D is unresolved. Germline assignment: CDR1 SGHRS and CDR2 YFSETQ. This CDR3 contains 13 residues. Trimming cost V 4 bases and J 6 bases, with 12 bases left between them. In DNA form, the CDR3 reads TGCGCCAGCAGCCATGCAATATCCGATACGCAGTATTTT. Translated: CASSHAISDTQYF.

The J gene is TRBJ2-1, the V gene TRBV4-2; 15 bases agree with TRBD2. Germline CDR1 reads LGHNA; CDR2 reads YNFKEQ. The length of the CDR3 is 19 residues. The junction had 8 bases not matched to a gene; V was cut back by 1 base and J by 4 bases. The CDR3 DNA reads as TGTGCCAGCAGCCAAGCGGGACTAGCGGGAGGCGATCCTTACAATGAGCAGTTCTTC. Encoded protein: CASSQAGLAGGDPYNEQFF.

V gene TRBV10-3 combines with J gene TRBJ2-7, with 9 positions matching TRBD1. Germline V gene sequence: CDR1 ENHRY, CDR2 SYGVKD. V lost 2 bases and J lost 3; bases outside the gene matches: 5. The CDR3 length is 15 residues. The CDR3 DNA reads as TGTGCCATCAGTGAGCCGGGACAGGGAGACTACGAGCAGTACTTC. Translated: CAISEPGQGDYEQYF.

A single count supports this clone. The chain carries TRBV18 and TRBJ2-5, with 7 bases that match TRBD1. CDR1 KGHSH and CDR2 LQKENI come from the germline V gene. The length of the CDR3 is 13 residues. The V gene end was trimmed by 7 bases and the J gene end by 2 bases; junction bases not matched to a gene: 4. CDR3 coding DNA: TGTGCCAGCTTCCAGGACAGGCAAGAGACCCAGTACTTC. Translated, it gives CASFQDRQETQYF.